These 29 T cell receptor beta chains came from one sample sequenced in a study of T cells of healthy individuals. One entry per CDR3 protein results from TCRdb running MiXCR on the 5' RACE reads. The sample lists approximately 50,000 distinct CDR3 sequences, 14% to 15% occurring once. The receptor source for this set is a human donor in good health.

This clonotype was detected only a few times. J is TRBJ2-7 and V is TRBV6-6; 9 bases map to TRBD1. The junction had 0 bases not matched to a gene; V was cut back by 1 base and J by 2 bases. The germline gives CDR1 MNHNY, CDR2 SVGAGI (reference sequence). CDR3 length equals 14 residues. CDR3 protein: CASSYWDRAYEQYF. The CDR3 coding sequence is TGTGCCAGCAGTTACTGGGACAGGGCCTACGAGCAGTACTTC.

J is TRBJ2-6 and V is TRBV20-1; 9 nucleotides match TRBD1. Unmatched junction bases numbered 9, after V lost 3 bases and J lost 0 bases. The CDR3 sequence is 18 residues long. Germline-derived CDR1 and CDR2 are DFQATT and SNEGSKA (reference sequence). As DNA, the CDR3 is TGCAGTGCTAGCCCCTTTGGGACAGGGAGCTCTGGGGCCAACGTCCTGACTTTC. This codes for CSASPFGTGSSGANVLTF.

This clonotype has a handful of counts. The CDR3 region is CASSEDTSGANVLTF. The CDR3, as DNA: TGTGCCAGCAGTGAGGACACCTCTGGGGCCAACGTCCTGACTTTC. This chain joins TRBV27 and TRBJ2-6; possible D gene TRBD1, 5 bases. Germline lookup yields CDR1 MNHEY and CDR2 SMNVEV (reference sequence). The germline V and J ends were trimmed by 5 bases and 0 bases, with 8 bases remaining between them. There are 15 residues in the CDR3.

This clonotype was seen repeatedly, ten times or more. J is TRBJ1-1 and V is TRBV14; D remains ambiguous. Trimming removed 4 bases from V and 0 bases from J, with 12 bases in between. Germline lookup yields CDR1 SGHDN and CDR2 FVKESK. This CDR3 contains 15 residues. The CDR3 reads CASSPDWRLNTEAFF. For the CDR3, the DNA is TGTGCCAGCAGCCCGGACTGGAGATTGAACACTGAAGCTTTCTTT.

This clonotype turned up a few times. The CDR3 DNA sequence: TGCAGCGTTGAATGGGGGCCCCAGGGGACCCAGTACTTC. Translating it yields CSVEWGPQGTQYF. The chain recombines TRBV29-1 with TRBJ2-5, with D perhaps matching TRBD1 (6 bases). V lost 2 bases, J lost 7 bases, and 14 bases lay in between. The CDR3 runs to 13 residues. CDR1 and CDR2 from the germline V gene are SQVTM and ANQGSEA.

This sequence joins TRBV6-2 or TRBV6-3 and TRBJ2-2, with D possibly matching TRBD2 (5 bases). The CDR3 has 14 amino acids. V dropped 1 base and J dropped 5 bases, with 8 bases sitting between them. Germline lookup yields CDR1 MNHEY and CDR2 SVGEGT. The CDR3 sequence: CASSYFRGTGELFF. CDR3 nucleotides: TGTGCCAGCAGTTACTTCCGGGGAACCGGGGAGCTGTTTTTT.

In its sample, this clonotype was seen many times. This chain uses TRBV11-2 with TRBJ2-4, with a possible D match to TRBD1 (6 bases). There are 14 residues in the CDR3. Germline values: CDR1 SGHAT, CDR2 FQNNGV. Trimming cost V 4 bases and J 3 bases, with 10 bases left between them. CDR3 sequence (DNA): TGTGCCAGCAGCTCCAGCAGGGGCAAAAACATTCAGTACTTC. This translates into CASSSSRGKNIQYF.

The J gene is TRBJ2-7, the V gene TRBV12-3 or TRBV12-4; D possibly corresponds to TRBD2 (7 bases). Trimming left V 3 bases short and J 2 bases short, with 20 bases between. This CDR3 is 17 amino acids long. CDR3 loop: CASSFPPRGASTYEQYF. In nucleotides, the CDR3 is TGTGCCAGCAGTTTTCCCCCCCGGGGGGCGAGTACCTACGAGCAGTACTTC.

This clonotype has ten or more counts. This sequence joins TRBV7-2 and TRBJ2-7, with 9 bases matching TRBD2. The CDR3 extends over 15 amino acids. Germline V gives CDR1 SGHTA, CDR2 FQGNSA. V gave up 2 bases and J gave up 4 bases; unmatched junction bases: 6. CDR3: CASSLILAGDYEQYF. The DNA for the CDR3 is TGTGCCAGCAGCTTAATATTAGCGGGAGATTACGAGCAGTACTTC.

Only a few counts were recorded for this clonotype. The rearrangement uses TRBV3-1 and TRBJ2-1; TRBD2 matches 13 bases. This CDR3 comprises 15 residues. Trimming took 5 bases from V and 8 from J; bases not matched to a gene: 6. Germline V lookup: CDR1 LGHDT, CDR2 YNNKEL (reference sequence). CDR3 in amino acids: CASSVTSGGADEQFF. CDR3 coding DNA: TGTGCCAGCAGCGTTACTAGCGGGGGGGCCGATGAGCAGTTCTTC.

The table lists this clonotype with a few counts. The J gene is TRBJ2-2, the V gene TRBV4-3; no firm D call. The CDR3 is 16 residues long. V was cut by 0 bases and J by 6 bases, with 14 bases left in between. CDR1 and CDR2 (germline): LGHNA, YSLEER. CDR3 nucleotides: TGCGCCAGCAGCCAAGATTTTGCAGATGAGGCCGGGGAGCTGTTTTTT. Translating gives CASSQDFADEAGELFF.

This clonotype was seen at least ten times. The rearrangement joins TRBV27 to TRBJ1-6, with a weak D call TRBD1 (5 bases). Germline V gene data show CDR1 as MNHEY and CDR2 as SMNVEV (reference sequence). The CDR3 spans 15 residues. V lost 0 bases, J lost 7 bases, and 10 bases lay in between. DNA for the CDR3: TGTGCCAGCAGTTTATCCGGGACCGCAAATTCACCCCTCCACTTT. It encodes CASSLSGTANSPLHF.

The chain links TRBV28 to TRBJ2-7, with TRBD1 matching over 8 bases. The junction had 6 bases not matched to a gene; V was cut back by 6 bases and J by 2 bases. Germline CDR1 reads MDHEN; CDR2 reads SYDVKM. The CDR3 spans 14 residues. The CDR3 sequence is CASRPGQGAYEQYF. The CDR3 DNA reads as TGTGCCAGCAGACCCGGACAGGGCGCCTACGAGCAGTACTTC. Full variable domain (rest looked up from reference TRBV28 and TRBJ2-7): DVKVTQSSRYLVKRTGEKVFLECVQDMDHENMFWYRQDPGLGLRLIYFSYDVKMKEKGDIPEGYSVSREKKERFSLILESASTNQTSMYLCASRPGQGAYEQYFGPGTRLTVT.

This clonotype was observed a handful of times. The V and J genes are TRBV5-1 and TRBJ1-4, with 9 bases identical to TRBD1. This CDR3 has 14 amino acids. J gave up 10 bases and V 0 bases, and 4 bases lay outside the gene matches. CDR1 and CDR2 from the germline V gene are SGHRS and YFSETQ. CDR3 in amino acids: CASSLDRGRGKLFF. As DNA, the CDR3 is TGCGCCAGCAGCTTGGACAGGGGGCGAGGAAAACTGTTTTTT.

This sequence joins TRBV7-2 and TRBJ1-6; no reliable D call. Trimming removed 2 bases from V and 0 bases from J, with 11 bases in between. From germline, CDR1 is SGHTA and CDR2 FQGNSA. CDR3 size: 17 residues. DNA of the CDR3: TGTGCCAGCAGCTTAATGCGTCTTGGCTCCTATAATTCACCCCTCCACTTT. Translating it yields CASSLMRLGSYNSPLHF. The whole variable domain, filled in from reference TRBV7-2 and TRBJ1-6, reads GAGVSQSPSNKVTEKGKDVELRCDPISGHTALYWYRQSLGQGLEFLIYFQGNSAPDKSGLPSDRFSAERTGGSVSTLTIQRTQQEDSAVYLCASSLMRLGSYNSPLHFGNGTRLTVT.

This clonotype was detected ten times or more. The chain is built from TRBV24-1 and TRBJ2-2, with no clear D. Per germline, CDR1 KGHDR and CDR2 SFDVKD. The CDR3 contains 12 residues. Trimming removed 9 bases at V and 5 bases at J, with 9 bases between. CDR3 loop: CATHPRTGELFF. The CDR3 bases are TGTGCCACCCACCCTAGGACCGGGGAGCTGTTTTTT.

The V gene is TRBV7-9, the J gene TRBJ2-2; D not certain. CDR3 size: 17 residues. Germline V gene lookup returns CDR1 SEHNR and CDR2 FQNEAQ (reference sequence). V lost 1 base to trimming and J lost 0 bases, with 12 bases between them. The CDR3 spells CASSLVSGRSNTGELFF. The CDR3 DNA reads TGTGCCAGCAGCTTAGTCTCGGGCAGATCGAACACCGGGGAGCTGTTTTTT.

This chain uses TRBV24-1 with TRBJ2-3, with TRBD2 matching 11 bases. V lost 5 bases, J lost 1 base, and 10 bases stayed unmatched. The germline V gene has CDR1 KGHDR and CDR2 SFDVKD. This CDR3 is built from 18 residues. CDR3 sequence: CATSGTLAGGMGTDTQYF. The DNA for the CDR3 is TGTGCCACCAGTGGGACTCTAGCGGGAGGTATGGGCACAGATACGCAGTATTTT.

This clonotype was seen at least ten times. The genes are TRBV6-2 or TRBV6-3 and TRBJ2-7; 7 bases match TRBD2. The V gene's germline CDR1 is MNHEY and CDR2 SVGEGT. This CDR3 region has 16 residues. The V segment lost 6 bases and the J segment 0 bases; nucleotides outside the gene matches: 11. The CDR3 nucleotides read TGTGCCAGCAGCTCTATCGCTAGCGGATACTCCTACGAGCAGTACTTC. It translates to CASSSIASGYSYEQYF.

The table lists this clonotype with many counts. One end of the junction varies from germline; a read error may be responsible. The J gene is TRBJ1-1, the V gene TRBV20-1, with D possibly TRBD1 on 5 matching bases. Germline V gene lookup returns CDR1 DFQATT and CDR2 SNEGSKA (reference sequence). The CDR3 runs 14 residues. CDR3: CSAGETDMNTEAFF. CDR3 nucleotide sequence: TGCAGTGCTGGAGAGACAGATATGAACACTGAAGCTTTCTTT.

Only a few counts were recorded for this clonotype. V usage is TRBV29-1 and J usage is TRBJ1-1, with 9 bases that match TRBD1. Germline V gene data show CDR1 as SQVTM and CDR2 as ANQGSEA. There are 15 residues in the CDR3. V trimming: 0 bases; J trimming: 6 bases; junction bases outside the gene matches: 8. The CDR3, as DNA: TGCAGCGTTGAAGAATTACAGGGGGCGAGCGCTGAAGCTTTCTTT. Residues: CSVEELQGASAEAFF.

The table lists this clonotype with many counts. V and J are TRBV5-4 and TRBJ1-2, with TRBD1 identical over 8 bases. With 3 bases clipped from V and 0 bases from J, the junction kept 1 base outside the gene matches. CDR3 length equals 14 residues. Germline V gene sequence: CDR1 SGHNT, CDR2 YYREEE (reference sequence). CDR3 protein: CASSSQGANYGYTF. DNA of the CDR3: TGTGCCAGCAGCTCACAGGGGGCTAACTATGGCTACACCTTC.

This clonotype was observed a handful of times. The J gene is TRBJ1-1, the V gene TRBV9; D not resolved. Germline loops: CDR1 SGDLS, CDR2 YYNGEE. The CDR3 spans 15 residues. V was trimmed by 4 bases and J by 2 bases, leaving 15 bases between them. The CDR3: CASSPYQVANTEAFF. CDR3 coding DNA: TGTGCCAGCAGCCCCTACCAGGTTGCCAACACTGAAGCTTTCTTT.

There are a few counts of this clonotype. The chain employs TRBV5-4 and TRBJ1-6; D is undetermined. The CDR3 contains 14 residues. Trimming removed 2 bases from V and 9 bases from J, with 12 bases in between. From germline, CDR1 is SGHNT and CDR2 YYREEE (reference sequence). In nucleotides, the CDR3 is TGTGCCAGCAGCTTAGGAGGCCAAGTTTCACCCCTCCACTTT. It encodes CASSLGGQVSPLHF.

This clonotype was counted at least ten times. DNA for the CDR3: TGTGCCAGCAGCCCTTCTACAGGAGGTTCCCCTCGCTATGGCTACACCTTC. The encoded protein is CASSPSTGGSPRYGYTF. J is TRBJ1-2 and V is TRBV7-2; D perhaps matches TRBD1 (5 bases). V was shortened by 5 bases and J by 4 bases, with 23 bases between the two germline ends. The CDR3 length is 17 residues. Germline CDR1 SGHTA, CDR2 FQGNSA.

The chain carries TRBV10-3 and TRBJ2-2, with 7 bases identical to TRBD1. The V gene's germline CDR1 is ENHRY and CDR2 SYGVKD. Trimming cost V 10 bases and J 3 bases; bases outside gene matches: 5. The CDR3 contains 13 residues. CDR3 in amino acids: CATQGLDTGELFF. The CDR3 nucleotides are TGTGCCACACAGGGGTTGGACACCGGGGAGCTGTTTTTT.

This rearrangement joins TRBV11-3 to TRBJ2-4; D possibly matches TRBD1 or TRBD2 (5 bases each). CDR3 length: 12 amino acids. The germline gives CDR1 SGHNT, CDR2 YENEEA. Trimming pared 1 base from V and 12 bases from J, leaving 10 bases between. The CDR3 DNA sequence: TGTGCCAGCAGCTTAGTTGGGACGGGTCAGTACTTC. This sequence encodes CASSLVGTGQYF.

The chain recombines TRBV5-1 with TRBJ2-3; D perhaps matches TRBD1 (6 bases). Germline assignment: CDR1 SGHRS and CDR2 YFSETQ. The CDR3 consists of 15 residues. V lost 7 bases and J lost 0, with 15 bases in between. CDR3 sequence (DNA): TGCGCCAGCCGCCCCCAGGGGTATAGCACAGATACGCAGTATTTT. Translating it yields CASRPQGYSTDTQYF.

This clonotype was observed at least ten times. V usage is TRBV5-1 and J usage is TRBJ2-1; TRBD1 agrees at 7 bases. The ends lost 0 bases at V and 6 bases at J; junction bases unmatched: 9. There are 16 residues in the CDR3. Germline V lookup: CDR1 SGHRS, CDR2 YFSETQ. This CDR3 reads CASSLDRDRDFNEQFF. Here the CDR3 DNA reads TGCGCCAGCAGCTTGGACCGGGACAGAGACTTCAATGAGCAGTTCTTC.